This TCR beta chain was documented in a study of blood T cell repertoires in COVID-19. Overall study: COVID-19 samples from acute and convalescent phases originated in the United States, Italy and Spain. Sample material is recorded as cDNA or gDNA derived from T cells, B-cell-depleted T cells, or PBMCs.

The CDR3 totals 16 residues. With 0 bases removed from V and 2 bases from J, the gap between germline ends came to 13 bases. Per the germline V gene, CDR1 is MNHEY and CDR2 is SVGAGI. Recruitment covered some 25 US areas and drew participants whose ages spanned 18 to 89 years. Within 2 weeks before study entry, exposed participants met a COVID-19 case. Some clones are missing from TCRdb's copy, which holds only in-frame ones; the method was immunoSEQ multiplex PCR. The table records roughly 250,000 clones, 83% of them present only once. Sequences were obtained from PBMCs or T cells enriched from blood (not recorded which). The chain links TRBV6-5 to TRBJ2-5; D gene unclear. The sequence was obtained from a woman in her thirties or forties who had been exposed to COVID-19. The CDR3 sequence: CASSYSFKGVQETQYF. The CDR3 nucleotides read TGTGCCAGCAGTTACTCGTTTAAAGGAGTTCAAGAGACCCAGTACTTC.